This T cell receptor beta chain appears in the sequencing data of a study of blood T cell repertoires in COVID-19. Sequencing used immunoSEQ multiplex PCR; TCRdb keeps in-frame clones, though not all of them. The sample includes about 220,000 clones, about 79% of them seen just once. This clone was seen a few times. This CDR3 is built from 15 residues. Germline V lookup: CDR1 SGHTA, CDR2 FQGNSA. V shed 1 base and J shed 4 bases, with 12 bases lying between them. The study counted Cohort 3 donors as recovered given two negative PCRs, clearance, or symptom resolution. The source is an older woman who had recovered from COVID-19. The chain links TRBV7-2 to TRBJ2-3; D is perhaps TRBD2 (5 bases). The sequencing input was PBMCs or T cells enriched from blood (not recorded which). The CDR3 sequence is CASSLESGWADTQYF. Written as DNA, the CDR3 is TGTGCCAGCAGCTTAGAATCGGGGTGGGCAGATACGCAGTATTTT.